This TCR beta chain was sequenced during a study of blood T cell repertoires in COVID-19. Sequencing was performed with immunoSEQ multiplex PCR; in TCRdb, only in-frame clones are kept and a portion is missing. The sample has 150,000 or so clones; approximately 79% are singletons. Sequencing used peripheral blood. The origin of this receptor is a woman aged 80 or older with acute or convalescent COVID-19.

For the CDR3, the DNA is TGCAGTGCTAGTCCGACAGGGGAGCATCAGCCCCAGCATTTT. This encodes CSASPTGEHQPQHF. The chain recombines TRBV20-1 with TRBJ1-5, with 8 bases matching TRBD1. The CDR3 totals 14 residues. The trim removed 3 bases at V and 5 bases at J, leaving 6 bases unmatched. Germline CDR1 is DFQATT and CDR2 is SNEGSKA (reference sequence).